The rows below give T cell receptor beta chains drawn from one sample of a study of PD-1 blockade in classical Hodgkin lymphoma. Data came from immunoSEQ multiplex PCR; TCRdb stores just in-frame clones and leaves some out. The table records 57,000 or so clones, about 91% of them present only once. This sample comprised peripheral blood mononuclear cells (PBMCs), obtained at baseline. The receptors here all came from a human donor with classical Hodgkin lymphoma. Each CDR3 is given with its conserved first and last residue. A D gene is named only where the DNA matches it firmly. Where a row states a size, it is once, few, many or the class of an expanded clone; other rows omit it.

j_call v_call clone_size d_call cdr3_length cdr3_aa cdr3_nt
TRBJ1-1 TRBV6-6 NA TRBD1 15 CASSSRDRANTEAFF TGTGCCAGCAGTTCCCGGGACAGGGCGAACACTGAAGCTTTCTTT
TRBJ1-4 TRBV14 NA NA 15 CASSRGTPTNEKLFF TGTGCCAGCAGCCGCGGAACACCAACTAATGAAAAACTGTTTTTT
TRBJ1-6 TRBV11-2 NA NA 15 CASSSAGGESSPLHF TGTGCCAGCAGCTCGGCGGGAGGGGAGAGTTCACCCCTCCACTTT
TRBJ2-4 TRBV27 NA TRBD2 14 CASSWGGIQGIQYF TGTGCCAGCAGTTGGGGGGGGATACAAGGTATTCAGTACTTC
TRBJ1-1 TRBV7-9 NA TRBD1 15 CASSPGGGGTVWAFF TGTGCCAGCAGCCCAGGGGGGGGCGGGACGGTGTGGGCTTTCTTT
TRBJ2-7 TRBV4-3 NA NA 15 CASSQDLAGTYEQYF TGCGCCAGCAGCCAAGATCTCGCGGGGACCTACGAGCAGTACTTC
TRBJ2-7 TRBV30 NA NA 12 CAWSRYPNEQYF TGTGCCTGGAGCAGATACCCTAACGAGCAGTACTTC
TRBJ1-2 TRBV19 NA TRBD1 15 CASSARTGDSYGYTF TGTGCCAGTAGTGCTCGCACGGGGGACAGCTATGGCTACACCTTC
TRBJ2-1 TRBV11-3 NA NA 13 CASSFLEGNEQFF TGTGCCAGCAGCTTCCTTGAGGGGAATGAGCAGTTCTTC
TRBJ1-1 TRBV11-2 NA TRBD1 15 CASSPGQGMNTEAFF TGTGCCAGCAGCCCCGGACAGGGAATGAACACTGAAGCTTTCTTT
TRBJ2-1 TRBV6-4 NA NA 14 CASQGSGENNEQFF TGTGCCAGCCAGGGGAGCGGGGAAAACAATGAGCAGTTCTTC
TRBJ1-4 TRBV7-9 few TRBD1 15 CASSPPRQGNEKLFF TGTGCCAGCAGCCCGCCTAGACAGGGGAATGAAAAACTGTTTTTT
TRBJ2-1 TRBV9 NA NA 16 CASSVARLGGFNEQFF TGTGCCAGCAGCGTAGCTCGGCTCGGGGGATTCAATGAGCAGTTCTTC
TRBJ1-4 TRBV30 NA TRBD1 13 CACLRGGGEKLFF TGTGCCTGCCTCAGGGGGGGAGGTGAAAAACTGTTTTTT
TRBJ2-7 TRBV7-9 few NA 16 CASSPQDLGGLYEQYF TGTGCCAGCAGCCCACAAGATTTAGGAGGGCTTTACGAGCAGTACTTC
TRBJ1-4 TRBV6-5 NA TRBD1 13 CASSRDSNEKLFF TGTGCCAGCAGCCGGGACAGTAATGAAAAACTGTTTTTT
TRBJ2-1 TRBV7-2 NA NA 12 CASSLTYNEQFF TGTGCCAGCAGCCTTACCTACAATGAGCAGTTCTTC
TRBJ2-2 TRBV7-7 NA NA 16 CASSLEGHTNTGELFF TGTGCCAGCAGCTTAGAGGGACACACGAACACCGGGGAGCTGTTTTTT
TRBJ2-1 TRBV2 large NA 15 CASSDATVLPNEQFF TGTGCCAGCAGTGATGCGACAGTCCTCCCGAATGAGCAGTTCTTC
TRBJ1-1 TRBV5-6 NA TRBD1 14 CASSLQGAGAEAFF TGTGCCAGCAGCTTGCAGGGGGCTGGAGCTGAAGCTTTCTTT